This T cell receptor beta chain derives from a study of cytomegalovirus exposure and HLA in healthy donors. Study results and limitations: As was reported, the classifier diagnosed cytomegalovirus status with high specificity and sensitivity.

The CDR3 is made up of 12 amino acids. CDR1 is SQVTM, CDR2 ANQGSEA, per germline. Losses at the gene ends were 5 bases for V and 12 bases for J; bases not matched to a gene: 11. PCR amplification relied on 60 Vbeta primers (plus 13 Jbeta primers). The repertoire was sequenced with immunoSEQ multiplex PCR; TCRdb's copy has only in-frame clones and lacks some. The sample holds over 110,000 clones, 70% to 85% seen once. Turning to this clone: Its antigen remains unknown.

This chain links TRBV29-1 with TRBJ1-1; 8 bases are a match to TRBD1. The sequence came from a male donor in good health and CMV-seronegative. The sequencing input was PBMCs. The CDR3 region is CSVPQGAMRSFF. CDR3 DNA: TGCAGCGTTCCTCAGGGGGCTATGCGCTCTTTCTTT.